The next 25 T cell receptor beta chains were all read from a single sample in a study of blood T cell repertoires in COVID-19. The method was immunoSEQ multiplex PCR; TCRdb's version includes in-frame clones alone and lacks a portion of them. The top ten hold approximately 1.5% of the sample, which has about 200,000 clones, roughly 86% seen once. The sequenced sample was peripheral blood. All receptors derive from a man in his late teens or twenties with active or convalescent COVID-19.

The chain employs TRBV5-1 and TRBJ2-7; 12 bases are shared with TRBD2. Trimming removed 4 bases from V and 5 bases from J; junction bases left unmatched: 7. Germline CDR1 SGHRS, CDR2 YFSETQ. There are 15 residues in the CDR3. CDR3 region: CASSIQTSGRNEQYF. The CDR3 region has the DNA TGCGCCAGCAGCATCCAGACTAGCGGGAGAAACGAGCAGTACTTC.

This clone was recorded a few times. The DNA for the CDR3 is TGTGCCTGGAGTCGACAGACCGGTTCCCCCGGGGAGCTGTTTTTT. Residues: CAWSRQTGSPGELFF. The chain carries TRBV30 and TRBJ2-2, with a tentative D call TRBD1 (5 bases). This CDR3 contains 15 residues. V was clipped by 2 bases and J by 6 bases, with 16 bases between them. Per germline, CDR1 GTSNPN and CDR2 SVGIG (reference sequence).

The genes are TRBV12-3 or TRBV12-4 and TRBJ2-7; 8 nucleotides line up with TRBD2. The CDR3 length is 13 residues. The J segment lost 9 bases and the V segment lost 4 bases, leaving 8 bases of the junction unmatched. CDR3 amino acids: CASSSRGGARQYF. DNA for the CDR3: TGTGCCAGCAGTTCTCGGGGGGGGGCTAGGCAGTACTTC.

The chain combines TRBV9 with TRBJ2-2; D is possibly TRBD1 (6 bases). The CDR3 extends over 15 amino acids. CDR1 is SGDLS, CDR2 YYNGEE, per germline. Trimming removed 2 bases from V and 5 bases from J, with 13 bases in between. The CDR3 DNA is TGTGCCAGCAGCGTCACAGGGAAGGCGACCGGGGAGCTGTTTTTT. Amino acids: CASSVTGKATGELFF. Full variable domain (remainder filled in from reference TRBV9 and TRBJ2-2): DSGVTQTPKHLITATGQRVTLRCSPRSGDLSVYWYQQSLDQGLQFLIQYYNGEERAKGNILERFSAQQFPDLHSELNLSSLELGDSALYFCASSVTGKATGELFFGEGSRLTVL.

For this clone: Other DNA sequences from this sample encode an identical CDR3 as well. The J gene is TRBJ1-3, the V gene TRBV2, with a weak D call TRBD1 (5 bases). The CDR3 covers 13 residues. Trimming took 4 bases from V and 3 from J, leaving 7 bases between them. Germline V gene sequence: CDR1 SNHLY, CDR2 FYNNEI. CDR3 residues: CASSGGDGNTIYF. DNA for the CDR3: TGTGCCAGCAGTGGGGGGGATGGAAACACCATATATTTT. The variable domain in full, completed from reference TRBV2 and TRBJ1-3, reads EPEVTQTPSHQVTQMGQEVILRCVPISNHLYFYWYRQILGQKVEFLVSFYNNEISEKSEIFDDQFSVERPDGSNFTLKIRSTKLEDSAMYFCASSGGDGNTIYFGEGSWLTVV.

The chain uses TRBV24-1 and TRBJ1-5, with a possible D match to TRBD1 (5 bases). This CDR3 has 14 amino acids. Germline values: CDR1 KGHDR, CDR2 SFDVKD. Trimming pared 9 bases from V and 7 bases from J, leaving 18 bases between. The CDR3 sequence is CATRPWGGCQPQHF. CDR3 nucleotides: TGTGCCACCCGACCGTGGGGGGGTTGCCAGCCCCAGCATTTT.

The CDR3 region has the DNA TGTGCCTGGAAAATGAATAGGGGGCGAGAAAAACTGTTTTTT. It translates to CAWKMNRGREKLFF. This chain links TRBV30 with TRBJ1-4; 7 nucleotides align to TRBD1. CDR3 size: 14 residues. Germline-derived CDR1 and CDR2 are GTSNPN and SVGIG (reference sequence). With 4 bases clipped from V and 8 bases from J, the junction kept 10 bases outside the gene matches.

V is TRBV9 and J is TRBJ2-1; TRBD2 aligns across 11 bases. Germline V gene sequence: CDR1 SGDLS, CDR2 YYNGEE. After removal of 2 bases from V and 9 bases from J, the junction contained 4 bases not matched to a gene. This CDR3 contains 14 residues. The CDR3 spells CASSVSGGAGEQFF. The CDR3 bases are TGTGCCAGCAGCGTTAGCGGGGGGGCCGGTGAGCAGTTCTTC.

The sample holds one count of this clone. The chain has TRBV10-3 and TRBJ1-2; D unresolved. The CDR3 loop spans 12 amino acids. V lost 2 bases to trimming and J lost 5 bases, with 6 bases between them. From germline, CDR1 is ENHRY and CDR2 SYGVKD. The CDR3 region has the DNA TGTGCCATCAGTGAGGGGCTTTATGGCTACACCTTC. As protein: CAISEGLYGYTF.

CDR3 sequence: CASSQDFGGGTDTQYF. DNA of the CDR3: TGTGCCAGCAGCCAAGATTTCGGAGGGGGCACAGATACGCAGTATTTT. The chain combines TRBV4-2 with TRBJ2-3, with D perhaps matching TRBD2 (6 bases). The CDR3 loop spans 16 amino acids. Trimming cost V 0 bases and J 1 base, with 11 bases left between them. CDR1 is LGHNA and CDR2 is YNFKEQ in the germline V gene.

The V and J genes are TRBV6-4 and TRBJ1-2, with a tentative D call TRBD1 (5 bases). There are 14 residues in the CDR3. In germline, CDR1 is MRHNA, CDR2 SNTAGT. V was trimmed by 0 bases and J by 6 bases, leaving 11 bases between them. CDR3 region: CASSDSGGSDGYTF. For the CDR3, the DNA is TGTGCCAGCAGTGACTCGGGGGGATCGGATGGCTACACCTTC.

The V call is TRBV30, the J call TRBJ1-5; no reliable D call. The CDR3 length is 14 residues. V was cut by 5 bases and J by 0 bases, with 11 bases left in between. The germline gives CDR1 GTSNPN, CDR2 SVGIG (reference sequence). CDR3: CAWRGRYSNQPQHF. The CDR3 DNA follows: TGTGCCTGGCGCGGAAGGTATAGCAATCAGCCCCAGCATTTT.

V gene TRBV11-2 combines with J gene TRBJ2-7; D may be TRBD2 (5 bases). This CDR3 is 15 amino acids long. Per germline, CDR1 SGHAT and CDR2 FQNNGV. The V gene lost 1 base and the J gene lost 1 base, with 11 bases spanning the gap. The CDR3 DNA reads TGTGCCAGCAGCTTAGTACCGGGCGGGTCCTACGAGCAGTACTTC. It encodes CASSLVPGGSYEQYF.

The rearrangement links TRBV12-3 or TRBV12-4 to TRBJ2-7; unclear D gene. The V gene lost 2 bases and the J gene lost 7 bases, with 12 bases spanning the gap. This CDR3 is built from 13 residues. The CDR3 coding sequence is TGTGCCAGCAGTTTACGACTTACATTTGAGCAGTACTTC. Protein sequence: CASSLRLTFEQYF.

The V call is TRBV24-1, the J call TRBJ2-5, with D perhaps matching TRBD2 (6 bases). V lost 9 bases, J lost 2 bases, and 12 bases lay in between. Looked up from germline, CDR1 is KGHDR and CDR2 is SFDVKD. The CDR3 consists of 13 residues. CDR3 residues: CATPGGVQETQYF. CDR3 DNA sequence: TGTGCCACCCCCGGCGGGGTACAAGAGACCCAGTACTTC.

This clone was seen a few times. The V call is TRBV5-4, the J call TRBJ1-1; 8 bases fit TRBD1. With V trimmed by 0 bases and J by 10 bases, 8 bases remained unmatched. The CDR3 has 14 amino acids. Germline lookup yields CDR1 SGHNT and CDR2 YYREEE (reference sequence). CDR3 region: CASSLDDRGLRAFF. The CDR3 DNA sequence: TGTGCCAGCAGCTTGGACGACAGGGGTTTGCGAGCTTTCTTT.

V gene TRBV12-3 or TRBV12-4 combines with J gene TRBJ2-1; D unclear. The CDR3 runs to 13 residues. V dropped 3 bases and J dropped 3 bases, with 6 bases sitting between them. The CDR3 bases are TGTGCCAGCAGTTTGGCCAACTACAATGAGCAGTTCTTC. It codes for CASSLANYNEQFF.

Comments on this clone: Other DNA sequences in the same sample also yield this CDR3. The chain has TRBV2 and TRBJ1-2; TRBD1 matches at 7 bases. J lost 1 base, V lost 4 bases, and 0 bases had no gene match. The CDR3 runs to 13 residues. From germline, CDR1 is SNHLY and CDR2 FYNNEI. As DNA, the CDR3 is TGTGCCAGCAGTGGACAGGGTAACTATGGCTACACCTTC. Translation gives CASSGQGNYGYTF.

The V gene is TRBV6-2 or TRBV6-3, the J gene TRBJ1-1; D not resolved. V lost 5 bases and J lost 1, with 17 bases in between. This CDR3 spans 16 amino acids. From germline, CDR1 is MNHEY and CDR2 SVGEGT. CDR3 nucleotide sequence: TGTGCCAGCAGTCTAACCCCCGGACTGGGGAACACTGAAGCTTTCTTT. This codes for CASSLTPGLGNTEAFF.

V is TRBV19 and J is TRBJ2-7; tentatively, D is TRBD1 (5 bases). The CDR3 runs to 15 residues. Trimming stripped 1 base from V and 2 bases from J, with 12 bases between. Germline V gene data show CDR1 as LNHDA and CDR2 as SQIVND (reference sequence). As DNA, the CDR3 is TGTGCCAGTAGTATAGGGCCGACAGAAACCTACGAGCAGTACTTC. It yields the protein CASSIGPTETYEQYF.

This chain joins TRBV24-1 and TRBJ1-1, with a possible D match to TRBD1 (6 bases). Germline CDR1 KGHDR, CDR2 SFDVKD. The V end lost 2 bases, the J end lost 4 bases, and 13 bases lay between the germline ends. The CDR3 contains 15 residues. Here the CDR3 reads CATSDSSRGGTEAFF. CDR3 sequence (DNA): TGTGCCACCAGTGATTCCTCCAGGGGTGGCACTGAAGCTTTCTTT.

The chain carries TRBV7-9 and TRBJ1-3; D remains unclear. V was shortened by 5 bases and J by 3 bases, with 14 bases between the two germline ends. This CDR3 region has 15 residues. Germline V gene data show CDR1 as SEHNR and CDR2 as FQNEAQ (reference sequence). The CDR3 loop is CASSPKVRIGNTIYF. CDR3 DNA: TGTGCCAGCAGCCCTAAAGTCAGGATTGGAAACACCATATATTTT. The full variable domain, completed using reference TRBV7-9 and TRBJ1-3, is DTGVSQNPRHKITKRGQNVTFRCDPISEHNRLYWYRQTLGQGPEFLTYFQNEAQLEKSRLLSDRFSAERPKGSFSTLEIQRTEQGDSAMYLCASSPKVRIGNTIYFGEGSWLTVV.

This chain links TRBV3-1 (or the pseudogene TRBV3-2) with TRBJ1-6; D is possibly TRBD1 (5 bases). The CDR3 runs 15 residues. V lost 1 base and J lost 5, with 9 bases in between. Germline V gene sequence: CDR1 LGHDT, CDR2 YNNKEL (reference sequence). CDR3 sequence reads: CASSQATGDNSPLHF. Here the CDR3 DNA reads TGTGCCAGCAGCCAAGCCACAGGAGATAATTCACCCCTCCACTTT.

J is TRBJ1-1 and V is TRBV7-2; D perhaps matches TRBD1 (5 bases). Germline V gene lookup returns CDR1 SGHTA and CDR2 FQGNSA. The V end was cut by 2 bases, the J end by 5 bases, with 18 bases between. This CDR3 comprises 16 residues. CDR3 amino acids: CASSLNIWTRWTEAFF. Written as DNA, the CDR3 is TGTGCCAGCAGCTTAAATATTTGGACAAGGTGGACTGAAGCTTTCTTT.

The gene calls are TRBV9 and TRBJ2-1; 9 nucleotides line up with TRBD2. This CDR3 comprises 15 residues. V was pared by 4 bases and J by 4 bases, with 6 bases of the junction left unmatched. CDR1 is SGDLS, CDR2 YYNGEE, per germline. In DNA form, the CDR3 reads TGTGCCAGCAGCAAGAGCGGGGGGACTTACAATGAGCAGTTCTTC. It translates to CASSKSGGTYNEQFF.